The 23 T cell receptor beta chains below come from one sample, sequenced in a study of OX40 agonist ivuxolimab in advanced cancers. The data were produced by immunoSEQ multiplex PCR, yet TCRdb's version contains in-frame clones alone and is incomplete. The data contain 90,000 or so clones, about 87% of them singletons. Sequenced material: CD4+ or CD8+ T cells sorted from blood, taken in a trial of the OX40 agonist ivuxolimab. Receptors were obtained from an adult with an advanced solid tumor such as melanoma, head and neck, liver or kidney cancer.

The V gene is TRBV13, the J gene TRBJ1-2; 10 bases agree with TRBD1. Germline V gene lookup returns CDR1 PRHDT and CDR2 FYEKMQ (reference sequence). CDR3 length: 17 amino acids. V dropped 1 base and J dropped 2; count of bases not matched to a gene: 7. CDR3: CASSLAGTGVINYGYTF. The DNA of the CDR3 is TGTGCCAGCAGCTTAGCCGGGACAGGGGTAATAAACTATGGCTACACCTTC.

V usage is TRBV11-2 and J usage is TRBJ1-4; the D is unclear. V lost 2 bases to trimming and J lost 3 bases, with 13 bases between them. CDR3 length: 16 residues. The germline V gene encodes CDR1 SGHAT and CDR2 FQNNGV. The CDR3, as DNA: TGTGCCAGCAGCTTAATAAGGTTTCAGGCTAATGAAAAACTGTTTTTT. It encodes CASSLIRFQANEKLFF.

The chain carries TRBV19 and TRBJ1-2, with D possibly TRBD1 on 6 matching bases. The germline V gene encodes CDR1 LNHDA and CDR2 SQIVND (reference sequence). V was trimmed by 5 bases and J by 4 bases, leaving 8 bases between them. CDR3 size: 12 residues. CDR3 in amino acids: CASSQDSYGYTF. The CDR3, as DNA: TGTGCCAGTAGTCAGGACAGCTATGGCTACACCTTC.

The J gene is TRBJ2-5, the V gene TRBV4-1; 14 bases map to TRBD2. Germline loops: CDR1 MGHRA, CDR2 YSYEKL. The CDR3 runs 17 residues. The J segment lost 3 bases and the V segment lost 1 base, leaving 4 bases of the junction unmatched. CDR3 DNA: TGCGCCAGCAGCCAAGGATTGGGACTAGCGGGGGAAGAGACCCAGTACTTC. This codes for CASSQGLGLAGEETQYF.

V gene TRBV29-1 combines with J gene TRBJ2-5; D unclear. The germline gives CDR1 SQVTM, CDR2 ANQGSEA. Trimming shortened V by 0 bases and J by 0 bases, and 11 bases separated the two germline ends. The CDR3 runs 15 residues. CDR3 region: CSVEDRTANQETQYF. DNA of the CDR3: TGCAGCGTTGAAGACCGGACGGCGAACCAAGAGACCCAGTACTTC.

The J gene is TRBJ2-3, the V gene TRBV29-1; 7 nucleotides align to TRBD2. The germline gives CDR1 SQVTM, CDR2 ANQGSEA. The CDR3 consists of 14 residues. V lost 5 bases and J lost 0; bases outside the gene matches: 5. CDR3 DNA sequence: TGCAGCGTTATCCTAGCGGTTAGCACAGATACGCAGTATTTT. This encodes CSVILAVSTDTQYF.

The CDR3 reads CASSPRLTSTDTQYF. The CDR3 DNA reads TGTGCCAGCAGCCCCCGACTAACCAGCACAGATACGCAGTATTTT. The chain uses TRBV7-7 and TRBJ2-3, with D perhaps matching TRBD2 (5 bases). The CDR3 spans 15 residues. Germline lookup yields CDR1 SSHAT and CDR2 FNYEAQ (reference sequence). V was clipped by 5 bases and J by 0 bases, with 12 bases between them.

The genes are TRBV2 and TRBJ1-5; TRBD1 is a possible D gene (5 bases). This CDR3 spans 15 amino acids. With 7 bases removed from V and 0 bases from J, the gap between germline ends came to 13 bases. Germline lookup yields CDR1 SNHLY and CDR2 FYNNEI. DNA of the CDR3: TGTGCCAGCAAGAGGGGCCCGAATAGCAATCAGCCCCAGCATTTT. Translating gives CASKRGPNSNQPQHF. Full variable domain (outside the CDR3, taken from reference TRBV2 and TRBJ1-5): EPEVTQTPSHQVTQMGQEVILRCVPISNHLYFYWYRQILGQKVEFLVSFYNNEISEKSEIFDDQFSVERPDGSNFTLKIRSTKLEDSAMYFCASKRGPNSNQPQHFGDGTRLSIL.

The chain recombines TRBV29-1 with TRBJ2-3, with D possibly being TRBD1 (6 bases). Per the germline V gene, CDR1 is SQVTM and CDR2 is ANQGSEA. The CDR3 is 11 amino acids. V was cut by 5 bases and J by 8 bases, with 11 bases left in between. The CDR3 sequence: CSVPQGGTQYF. The CDR3 nucleotides are TGCAGCGTTCCCCAAGGGGGTACGCAGTATTTT.

The V gene is TRBV6-5, the J gene TRBJ1-5, with D maybe TRBD1 (5 bases). V lost 0 bases and J lost 7, with 13 bases in between. Germline V gene lookup returns CDR1 MNHEY and CDR2 SVGAGI. The length of the CDR3 is 15 residues. CDR3 sequence: CASSYSGQHYQPQHF. The CDR3 DNA reads as TGTGCCAGCAGTTACTCTGGACAACACTACCAGCCCCAGCATTTT.

This clone has only one observation. The chain couples TRBV27 to TRBJ1-1; possibly TRBD1 for D (5 bases). The CDR3 runs to 15 residues. V lost 4 bases and J lost 1, with 13 bases in between. Germline V lookup: CDR1 MNHEY, CDR2 SMNVEV (reference sequence). This CDR3 is CASSSLGDWNTEAFF. The CDR3 DNA reads as TGTGCCAGCAGTTCATTGGGGGACTGGAACACTGAAGCTTTCTTT.

This chain joins TRBV6-6 and TRBJ1-1; TRBD1 agrees at 7 bases. V lost 5 bases and J lost 2; bases outside the gene matches: 8. CDR3 length equals 15 residues. CDR1 and CDR2 from the germline V gene are MNHNY and SVGAGI (reference sequence). The CDR3 protein is CASSARQGYNTEAFF. CDR3 nucleotide sequence: TGTGCCAGCAGTGCCCGACAGGGTTATAACACTGAAGCTTTCTTT.

This chain links TRBV5-6 with TRBJ1-5; no definite D call. Per the germline V gene, CDR1 is SGHDT and CDR2 is YYEEEE. The CDR3 is 16 amino acids. V dropped 1 base and J dropped 7 bases, with 18 bases sitting between them. The CDR3, as DNA: TGTGCCAGCAGCTTGCGAGTAACTGGGATGAGGCAGCCCCAGCATTTT. Its translation is CASSLRVTGMRQPQHF. The full variable domain, its missing parts supplied by reference TRBV5-6 and TRBJ1-5, is DAGVTQSPTHLIKTRGQQVTLRCSPKSGHDTVSWYQQALGQGPQFIFQYYEEEERQRGNFPDRFSGHQFPNYSSELNVNALLLGDSALYLCASSLRVTGMRQPQHFGDGTRLSIL.

This clone was counted a few times. The V gene is TRBV18, the J gene TRBJ1-5, with 8 bases aligning to TRBD1. V dropped 2 bases and J dropped 6; count of bases not matched to a gene: 6. The CDR3 runs to 15 residues. Germline V gene lookup returns CDR1 KGHSH and CDR2 LQKENI. The CDR3 reads CASSPSRGQSQPQHF. DNA for the CDR3: TGTGCCAGCTCACCATCCAGGGGGCAGAGTCAGCCCCAGCATTTT.

The J gene is TRBJ2-1, the V gene TRBV6-5; the D is unclear. The germline V gene has CDR1 MNHEY and CDR2 SVGAGI. The CDR3 runs 14 residues. V was shortened by 6 bases and J by 1 base, with 10 bases between the two germline ends. The CDR3 sequence is CASRFGESYNEQFF. CDR3 nucleotides: TGTGCCAGCAGGTTTGGAGAATCCTACAATGAGCAGTTCTTC.

The V and J genes are TRBV6-4 and TRBJ1-1; 7 bases map to TRBD1. Per germline, CDR1 MRHNA and CDR2 SNTAGT. This CDR3 comprises 12 residues. V trimming: 8 bases; J trimming: 0 bases; junction bases outside the gene matches: 0. The CDR3 region has the DNA TGTGCCAGCGGACAGGTGAACACTGAAGCTTTCTTT. Translating gives CASGQVNTEAFF.

The rearrangement uses TRBV6-1 and TRBJ1-2, with D unclear. Per germline, CDR1 MNHNS and CDR2 SASEGT. The V end was cut by 4 bases, the J end by 8 bases, with 8 bases between. The CDR3 runs 11 residues. In DNA form, the CDR3 reads TGTGCCAGCAGTGCGACACCCGGCTACACCTTC. Its protein product is CASSATPGYTF.

The gene calls are TRBV15 and TRBJ2-1; 11 bases agree with TRBD2. From germline, CDR1 is LNHNV and CDR2 YYDKDF (reference sequence). There are 17 residues in the CDR3. V lost 0 bases and J lost 12; bases outside the gene matches: 13. DNA of the CDR3: TGTGCCACCAGCAGAGATAAGGGTAGCGGGGGGGCCGGTGGGCAGTTCTTC. Its protein product is CATSRDKGSGGAGGQFF.

The rearrangement uses TRBV11-2 and TRBJ2-1; the match to TRBD2 covers 11 bases. V trimming: 1 base; J trimming: 6 bases; junction bases outside the gene matches: 2. The V gene's germline CDR1 is SGHAT and CDR2 FQNNGV. The CDR3 consists of 15 residues. CDR3 in amino acids: CASSLVAGGTNEQFF. Written as DNA, the CDR3 is TGTGCCAGCAGCTTAGTAGCGGGGGGGACCAATGAGCAGTTCTTC.

J is TRBJ2-2 and V is TRBV4-1; D is perhaps TRBD2 (5 bases). The length of the CDR3 is 12 residues. V lost 1 base to trimming and J lost 8 bases, with 5 bases between them. Germline loops: CDR1 MGHRA, CDR2 YSYEKL. The CDR3 loop is CASSQAGGELFF. The DNA for the CDR3 is TGCGCCAGCAGCCAAGCGGGGGGGGAGCTGTTTTTT.

J is TRBJ2-1 and V is TRBV4-1, with D perhaps assigned TRBD1 or TRBD2 (5 bases each). Germline CDR1 is MGHRA and CDR2 is YSYEKL. V lost 4 bases, J lost 7 bases, and 17 bases lay in between. This CDR3 is 15 amino acids long. In DNA, the CDR3 is TGCGCCAGCAGCCTTAGCCCGGGACCTTCGAATGAGCAGTTCTTC. Protein sequence: CASSLSPGPSNEQFF.

V and J are TRBV6-5 and TRBJ1-1, with a possible D match to TRBD1 (5 bases). V was trimmed by 4 bases and J by 6 bases, leaving 15 bases between them. Looked up from germline, CDR1 is MNHEY and CDR2 is SVGAGI. The CDR3 contains 14 residues. The CDR3 protein is CASSWGKKFAEAFF. DNA of the CDR3: TGTGCCAGCAGTTGGGGCAAAAAGTTCGCTGAAGCTTTCTTT.

The chain links TRBV19 to TRBJ1-5; D is undetermined. The CDR3 runs 14 residues. CDR1 and CDR2 from the germline V gene are LNHDA and SQIVND (reference sequence). The germline V and J ends were trimmed by 3 bases and 5 bases, with 11 bases remaining between them. The CDR3 here is CASSIQPLDQPQHF. CDR3 coding DNA: TGTGCCAGTAGTATCCAACCTCTCGATCAGCCCCAGCATTTT.